The next 11 T cell receptor beta chains were all read from a single sample in a study of blood T cell repertoires in COVID-19. Only in-frame clones appear in the TCRdb table, and some are missing; sequencing was by immunoSEQ multiplex PCR. In the table there are about 180,000 clones, approximately 87% of which are singletons. The sample comprised peripheral blood. The receptor set was obtained from a woman aged 70 to 79 with COVID-19, enrolled during active disease.

The V gene is TRBV7-9, the J gene TRBJ1-4; TRBD1 agrees at 8 bases. The CDR3 has 15 amino acids. The V gene's germline CDR1 is SEHNR and CDR2 FQNEAQ (reference sequence). V dropped 4 bases and J dropped 7; count of bases not matched to a gene: 8. CDR3 bases: TGTGCCAGCAGCTACTCCGGGACAGGTAGTGAAAAACTGTTTTTT. Protein product: CASSYSGTGSEKLFF.

The gene calls are TRBV18 and TRBJ2-7; possibly TRBD1 for D (6 bases). The germline V gene has CDR1 KGHSH and CDR2 LQKENI. Trimming took 3 bases from V and 1 from J, leaving 10 bases between them. The CDR3 has 14 amino acids. For the CDR3, the DNA is TGTGCCAGCTCACCGAGAACAGGGTCCTACGAGCAGTACTTC. Translation: CASSPRTGSYEQYF.

The rearrangement links TRBV6-4 to TRBJ1-5; D is undetermined. V was trimmed by 0 bases and J by 1 base, leaving 10 bases between them. This CDR3 is 16 amino acids long. The germline V gene has CDR1 MRHNA and CDR2 SNTAGT. The CDR3 protein is CASSDSHISSNQPQHF. The CDR3 DNA sequence: TGTGCCAGCAGTGACTCTCACATCTCCAGCAATCAGCCCCAGCATTTT.

The J gene is TRBJ2-7, the V gene TRBV11-3, with 9 bases identical to TRBD1. Trimming took 1 base from V and 6 from J; bases not matched to a gene: 7. This CDR3 contains 15 residues. CDR1 SGHNT and CDR2 YENEEA come from the germline V gene. CDR3 loop: CASSLAGTGRREQYF. The CDR3 DNA reads TGTGCCAGCAGCTTAGCCGGGACAGGGAGGCGCGAGCAGTACTTC.

The CDR3 nucleotides are TGTGCCAGTAGTATTGGCTTCGGGGTAAGGAACACTGAAGCTTTCTTT. Its protein product is CASSIGFGVRNTEAFF. The chain has TRBV19 and TRBJ1-1; D is ambiguous. Trimming shortened V by 3 bases and J by 1 base, and 15 bases separated the two germline ends. The germline V gene encodes CDR1 LNHDA and CDR2 SQIVND (reference sequence). This CDR3 has 16 residues.

The gene calls are TRBV7-3 and TRBJ2-1, with 9 bases aligning to TRBD1. The length of the CDR3 is 15 residues. Germline-derived CDR1 and CDR2 are SGHTA and FQGTGA. Germline trimming cut 5 bases from V and 5 bases from J; bases unmatched to any gene: 7. CDR3 region: CASSTGTGNNNEQFF. The CDR3 DNA is TGTGCCAGCAGCACCGGGACAGGGAACAACAATGAGCAGTTCTTC.

This clone was detected only a few times. This chain links TRBV7-3 with TRBJ2-7; the match to TRBD2 covers 9 bases. Germline CDR1 and CDR2: SGHTA and FQGTGA. This CDR3 spans 14 amino acids. Trimming took 1 base from V and 5 from J; bases not matched to a gene: 3. The CDR3 bases are TGTGCCAGCAGCTTAAGCGGGAGGGCCCACGAGCAGTACTTC. Translating it yields CASSLSGRAHEQYF.

This chain uses TRBV28 with TRBJ2-1; 8 bases are shared with TRBD2. This CDR3 has 16 amino acids. Germline values: CDR1 MDHEN, CDR2 SYDVKM. J gave up 4 bases and V 6 bases, and 11 bases lay outside the gene matches. The CDR3 DNA follows: TGTGCCAGCAGCGTTATGGGGCGGGGGGATTACAATGAGCAGTTCTTC. Its translation: CASSVMGRGDYNEQFF.

This clone has more than one count but fewer than ten. The V call is TRBV15, the J call TRBJ1-2; D possibly corresponds to TRBD1 (6 bases). Germline V gene sequence: CDR1 LNHNV, CDR2 YYDKDF (reference sequence). The germline V and J ends were trimmed by 3 bases and 1 base, with 12 bases remaining between them. This CDR3 is built from 15 residues. For the CDR3, the DNA is TGTGCCACCAGCAGCCGACAGGTGAATAACTATGGCTACACCTTC. It is translated as CATSSRQVNNYGYTF.

The V and J genes are TRBV6-5 and TRBJ2-5; 8 positions match TRBD2. Germline lookup yields CDR1 MNHEY and CDR2 SVGAGI. With V trimmed by 7 bases and J by 5 bases, 12 bases remained unmatched. The length of the CDR3 is 15 residues. The CDR3 nucleotides read TGTGCCAGCAACCCACGGGGGGGGCGCAGGGAGACCCAGTACTTC. Amino acid sequence: CASNPRGGRRETQYF.

The V call is TRBV7-9, the J call TRBJ2-7; possibly TRBD2 for D (5 bases). The germline V and J ends were trimmed by 10 bases and 2 bases, with 15 bases remaining between them. The germline CDR1 and CDR2 sequences are SEHNR and FQNEAQ (reference sequence). This CDR3 comprises 13 residues. The CDR3 loop is CATIGRVAYEQYF. The CDR3 DNA reads as TGTGCCACGATAGGGCGGGTGGCCTACGAGCAGTACTTC.